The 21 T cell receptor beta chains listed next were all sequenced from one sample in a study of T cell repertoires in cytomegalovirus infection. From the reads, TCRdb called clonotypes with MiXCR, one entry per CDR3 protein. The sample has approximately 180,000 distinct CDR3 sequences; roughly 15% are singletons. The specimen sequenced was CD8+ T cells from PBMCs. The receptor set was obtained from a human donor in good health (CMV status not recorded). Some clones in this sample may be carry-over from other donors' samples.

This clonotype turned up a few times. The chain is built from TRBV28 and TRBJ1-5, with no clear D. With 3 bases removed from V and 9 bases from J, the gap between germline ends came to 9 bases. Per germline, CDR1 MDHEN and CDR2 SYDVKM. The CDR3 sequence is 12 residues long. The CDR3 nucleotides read TGTGCCAGCAGTTTCAACTCTCGGCCCCAGCATTTT. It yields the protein CASSFNSRPQHF.

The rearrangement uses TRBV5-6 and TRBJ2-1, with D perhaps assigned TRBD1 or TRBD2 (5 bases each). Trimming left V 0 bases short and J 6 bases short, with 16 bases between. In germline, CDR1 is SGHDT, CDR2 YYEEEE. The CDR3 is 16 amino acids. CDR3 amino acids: CASSLAVSGRLNEQFF. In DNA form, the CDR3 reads TGTGCCAGCAGCTTGGCGGTTTCGGGACGTCTCAATGAGCAGTTCTTC.

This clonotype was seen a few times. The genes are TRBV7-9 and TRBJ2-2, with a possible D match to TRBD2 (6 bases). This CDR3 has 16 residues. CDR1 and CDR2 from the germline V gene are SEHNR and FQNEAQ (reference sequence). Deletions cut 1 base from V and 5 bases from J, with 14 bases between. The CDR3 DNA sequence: TGTGCCAGCAGCTTAGTAGGAGGGCGCGGGACCGGGGAGCTGTTTTTT. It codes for CASSLVGGRGTGELFF.

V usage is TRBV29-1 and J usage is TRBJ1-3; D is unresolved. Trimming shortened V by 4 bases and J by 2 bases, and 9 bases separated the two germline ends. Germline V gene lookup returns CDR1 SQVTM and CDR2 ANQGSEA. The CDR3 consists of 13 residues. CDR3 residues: CSVVSSTGNTIYF. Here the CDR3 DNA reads TGCAGCGTTGTAAGCAGCACTGGAAACACCATATATTTT.

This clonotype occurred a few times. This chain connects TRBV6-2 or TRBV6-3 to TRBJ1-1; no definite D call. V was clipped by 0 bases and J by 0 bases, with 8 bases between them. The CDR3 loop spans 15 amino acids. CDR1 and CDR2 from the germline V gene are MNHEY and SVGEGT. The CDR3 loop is CASSYSPEVNTEAFF. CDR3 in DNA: TGTGCCAGCAGTTACTCTCCTGAGGTGAACACTGAAGCTTTCTTT.

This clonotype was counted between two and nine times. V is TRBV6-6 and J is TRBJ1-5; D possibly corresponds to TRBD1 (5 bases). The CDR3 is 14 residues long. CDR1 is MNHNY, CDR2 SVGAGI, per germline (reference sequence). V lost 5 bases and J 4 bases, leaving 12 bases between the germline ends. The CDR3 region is CASSAGPMNQPQHF. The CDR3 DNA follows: TGTGCCAGCAGTGCGGGACCGATGAATCAGCCCCAGCATTTT.

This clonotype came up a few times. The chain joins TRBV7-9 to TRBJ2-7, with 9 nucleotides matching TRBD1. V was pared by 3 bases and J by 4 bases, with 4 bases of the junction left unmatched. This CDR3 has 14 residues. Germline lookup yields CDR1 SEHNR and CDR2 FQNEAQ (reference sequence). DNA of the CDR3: TGTGCCAGCAGCTTGCGGGACAGGGCTTACGAGCAGTACTTC. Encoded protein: CASSLRDRAYEQYF.

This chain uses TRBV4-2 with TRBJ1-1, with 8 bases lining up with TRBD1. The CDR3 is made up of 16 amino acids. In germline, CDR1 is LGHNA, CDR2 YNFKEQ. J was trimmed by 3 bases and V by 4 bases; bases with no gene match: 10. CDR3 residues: CASSPSAGGRYTEAFF. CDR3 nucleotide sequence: TGTGCCAGCAGCCCTTCGGCAGGGGGCCGTTACACTGAAGCTTTCTTT.

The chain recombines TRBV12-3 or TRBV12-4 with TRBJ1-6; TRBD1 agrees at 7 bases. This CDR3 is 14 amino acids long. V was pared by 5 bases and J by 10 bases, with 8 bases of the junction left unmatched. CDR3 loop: CASSPQGVRSPLHF. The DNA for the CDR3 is TGTGCCAGCAGTCCCCAGGGGGTTAGATCACCCCTCCACTTT.

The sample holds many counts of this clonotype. CDR3 residues: CASSLAKSWGPTEQYF. In DNA, the CDR3 is TGTGCCAGCAGCTTAGCCAAGTCGTGGGGGCCTACCGAGCAGTACTTC. This chain links TRBV7-8 with TRBJ2-7, with D possibly matching TRBD1 (6 bases). The CDR3 contains 16 residues. Germline CDR1 reads SGHVS; CDR2 reads FQNEAQ. V lost 0 bases and J 6 bases, leaving 18 bases between the germline ends.

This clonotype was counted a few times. CDR3 DNA: TGTGCCATCACAGGCAGTCACACAGATACGCAGTATTTT. Its protein is CAITGSHTDTQYF. This sequence joins TRBV10-3 and TRBJ2-3; D not resolved. This CDR3 is built from 13 residues. Germline V gene sequence: CDR1 ENHRY, CDR2 SYGVKD. The ends were cut back, 7 bases at V and 2 bases at J, with 10 bases in the middle.

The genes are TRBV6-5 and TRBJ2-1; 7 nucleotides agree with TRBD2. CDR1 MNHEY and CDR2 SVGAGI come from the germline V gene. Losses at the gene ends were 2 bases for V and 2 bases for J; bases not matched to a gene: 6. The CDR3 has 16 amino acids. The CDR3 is CASSYRASGTYNEQFF. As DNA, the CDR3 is TGTGCCAGCAGTTACCGCGCTAGCGGCACCTACAATGAGCAGTTCTTC.

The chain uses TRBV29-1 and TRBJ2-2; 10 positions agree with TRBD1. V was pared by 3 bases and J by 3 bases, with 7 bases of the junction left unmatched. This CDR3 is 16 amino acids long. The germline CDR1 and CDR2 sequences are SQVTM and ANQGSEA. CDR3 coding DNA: TGCAGCGTTGAGACGACAGGGGGCATCGACACCGGGGAGCTGTTTTTT. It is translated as CSVETTGGIDTGELFF.

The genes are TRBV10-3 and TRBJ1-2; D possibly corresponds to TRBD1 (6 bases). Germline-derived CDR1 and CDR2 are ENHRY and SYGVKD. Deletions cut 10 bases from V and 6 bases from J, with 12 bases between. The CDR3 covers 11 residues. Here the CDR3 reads CATLSGDGYTF. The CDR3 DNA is TGTGCCACTCTCTCAGGGGATGGCTACACCTTC.

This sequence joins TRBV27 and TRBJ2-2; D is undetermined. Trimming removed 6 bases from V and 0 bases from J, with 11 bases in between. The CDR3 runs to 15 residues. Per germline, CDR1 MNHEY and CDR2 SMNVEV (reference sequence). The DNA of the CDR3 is TGTGCCAGCAGGGTCGGCGCCGCGAACACCGGGGAGCTGTTTTTT. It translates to CASRVGAANTGELFF.

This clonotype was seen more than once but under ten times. CDR3 bases: TGTGCCAGCACTATAGGACGATACAATCAGCCCCAGCATTTT. Amino acids: CASTIGRYNQPQHF. The chain carries TRBV6-2 or TRBV6-3 and TRBJ1-5; D remains ambiguous. CDR1 is MNHEY, CDR2 SVGEGT, per germline. The V end lost 7 bases, the J end lost 3 bases, and 13 bases lay between the germline ends. The CDR3 is 14 amino acids.

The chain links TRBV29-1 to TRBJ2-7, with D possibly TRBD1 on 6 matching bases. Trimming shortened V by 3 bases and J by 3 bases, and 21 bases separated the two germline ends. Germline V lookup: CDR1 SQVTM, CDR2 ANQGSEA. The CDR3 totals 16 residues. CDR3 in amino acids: CSVDGIGGDLLYEQYF. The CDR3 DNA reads TGCAGCGTTGATGGAATAGGGGGAGATCTCCTCTACGAGCAGTACTTC.

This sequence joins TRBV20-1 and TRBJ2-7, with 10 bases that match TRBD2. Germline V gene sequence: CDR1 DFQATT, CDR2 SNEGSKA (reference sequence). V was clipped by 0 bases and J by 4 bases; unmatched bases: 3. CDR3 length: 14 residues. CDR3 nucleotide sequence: TGCAGTGCTAGAGATACTAGCGGGGTGTACGAGCAGTACTTC. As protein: CSARDTSGVYEQYF.

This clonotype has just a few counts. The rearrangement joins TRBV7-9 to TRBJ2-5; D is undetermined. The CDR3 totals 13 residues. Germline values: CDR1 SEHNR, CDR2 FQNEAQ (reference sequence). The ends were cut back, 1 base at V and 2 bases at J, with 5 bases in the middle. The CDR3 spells CASSLGQQETQYF. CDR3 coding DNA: TGTGCCAGCAGCTTAGGTCAGCAAGAGACCCAGTACTTC.

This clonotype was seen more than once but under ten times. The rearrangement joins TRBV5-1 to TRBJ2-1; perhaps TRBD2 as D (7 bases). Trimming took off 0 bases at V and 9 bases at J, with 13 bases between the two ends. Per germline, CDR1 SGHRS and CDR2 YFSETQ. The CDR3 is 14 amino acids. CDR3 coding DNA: TGCGCCAGCAGCTTGGCCTCGGGGGGCCGTGAGCAGTTCTTC. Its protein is CASSLASGGREQFF.

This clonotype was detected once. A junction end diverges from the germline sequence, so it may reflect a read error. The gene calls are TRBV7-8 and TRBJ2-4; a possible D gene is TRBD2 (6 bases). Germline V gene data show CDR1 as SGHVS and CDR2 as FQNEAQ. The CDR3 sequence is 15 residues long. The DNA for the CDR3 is TGTGCCAGCAGCTCCCTGGAGGGGACCAAAAACAGTCAGTACTTC. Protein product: CASSSLEGTKNSQYF.